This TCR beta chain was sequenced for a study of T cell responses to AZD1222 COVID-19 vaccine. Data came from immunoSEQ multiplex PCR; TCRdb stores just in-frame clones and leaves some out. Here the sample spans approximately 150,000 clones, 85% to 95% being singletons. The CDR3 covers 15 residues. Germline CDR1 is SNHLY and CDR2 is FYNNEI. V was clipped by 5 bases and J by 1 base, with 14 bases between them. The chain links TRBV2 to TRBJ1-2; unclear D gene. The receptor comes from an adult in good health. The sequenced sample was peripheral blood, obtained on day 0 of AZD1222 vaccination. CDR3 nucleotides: TGTGCCAGCAGTTCGGACCCAACGGTTAACTATGGCTACACCTTC. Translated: CASSSDPTVNYGYTF.